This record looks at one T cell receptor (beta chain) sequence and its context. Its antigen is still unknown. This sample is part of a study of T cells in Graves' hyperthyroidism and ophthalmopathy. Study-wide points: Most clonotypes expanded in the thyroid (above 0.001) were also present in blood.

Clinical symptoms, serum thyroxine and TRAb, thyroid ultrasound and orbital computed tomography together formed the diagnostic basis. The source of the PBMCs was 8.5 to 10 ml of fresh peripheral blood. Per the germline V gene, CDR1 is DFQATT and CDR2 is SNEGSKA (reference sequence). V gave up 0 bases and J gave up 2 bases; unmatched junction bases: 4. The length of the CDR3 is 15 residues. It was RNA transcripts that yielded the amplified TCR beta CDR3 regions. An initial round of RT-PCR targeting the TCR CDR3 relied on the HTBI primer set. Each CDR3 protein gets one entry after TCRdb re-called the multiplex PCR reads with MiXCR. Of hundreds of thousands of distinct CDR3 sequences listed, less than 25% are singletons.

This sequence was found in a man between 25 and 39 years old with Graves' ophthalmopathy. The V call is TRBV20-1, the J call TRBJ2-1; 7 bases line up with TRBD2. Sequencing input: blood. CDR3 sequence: CSARDMAGAYNEQFF. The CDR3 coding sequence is TGCAGTGCTAGAGATATGGCGGGGGCCTACAATGAGCAGTTCTTC.